This T cell receptor (beta chain) was sequenced for a study of T-cell memory formation after mild COVID-19. TCRdb re-called the 5' RACE reads through MiXCR, storing one row per CDR3 protein. The sample holds around 300,000 distinct CDR3 sequences, around 13% seen once. This clonotype appeared a few times. V dropped 0 bases and J dropped 4; count of bases not matched to a gene: 0. Looked up from germline, CDR1 is ENHRY and CDR2 is SYGVKD. This CDR3 contains 15 residues. Specimen: PBMCs or a T cell subset sorted from them (not recorded which). The genes are TRBV10-3 and TRBJ2-3; 11 nucleotides line up with TRBD2. The receptor comes from a man aged 18 to 30 who had mild COVID-19 (a few samples of this study predate the infection). Cell type and time point are not known. The CDR3 nucleotides are TGTGCCATCAGTGAGTCTAGCGGGGGGGCAGATACGCAGTATTTT. The encoded protein is CAISESSGGADTQYF.